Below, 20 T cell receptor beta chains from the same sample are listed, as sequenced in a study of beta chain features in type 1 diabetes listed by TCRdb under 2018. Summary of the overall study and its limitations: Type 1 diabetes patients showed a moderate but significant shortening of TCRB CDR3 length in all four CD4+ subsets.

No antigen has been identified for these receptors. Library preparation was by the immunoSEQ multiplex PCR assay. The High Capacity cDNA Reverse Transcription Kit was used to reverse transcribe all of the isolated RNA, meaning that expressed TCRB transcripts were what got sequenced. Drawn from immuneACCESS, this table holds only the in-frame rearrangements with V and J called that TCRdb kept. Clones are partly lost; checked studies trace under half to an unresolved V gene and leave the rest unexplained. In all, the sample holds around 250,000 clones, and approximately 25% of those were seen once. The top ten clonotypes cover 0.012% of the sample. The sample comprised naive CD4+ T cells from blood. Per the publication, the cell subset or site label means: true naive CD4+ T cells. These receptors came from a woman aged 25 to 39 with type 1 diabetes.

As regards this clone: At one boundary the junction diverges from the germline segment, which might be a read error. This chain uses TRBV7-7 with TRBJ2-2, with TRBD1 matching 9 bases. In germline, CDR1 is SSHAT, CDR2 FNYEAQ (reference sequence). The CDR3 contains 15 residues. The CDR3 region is CASSRQGGNTGELFF. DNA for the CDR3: TGTGCTAGCAGCCGACAGGGGGGGAACACCGGGGAGCTGTTTTTT.

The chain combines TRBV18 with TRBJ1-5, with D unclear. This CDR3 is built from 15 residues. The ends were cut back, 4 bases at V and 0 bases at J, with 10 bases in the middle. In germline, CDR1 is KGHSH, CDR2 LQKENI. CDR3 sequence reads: CASSLTASSNQPQHF. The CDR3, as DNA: TGTGCCAGCTCACTAACAGCTTCTAGCAATCAGCCCCAGCATTTT.

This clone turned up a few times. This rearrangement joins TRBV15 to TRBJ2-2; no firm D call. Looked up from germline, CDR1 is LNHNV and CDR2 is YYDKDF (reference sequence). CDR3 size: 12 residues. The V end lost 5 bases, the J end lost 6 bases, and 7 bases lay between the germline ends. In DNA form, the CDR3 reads TGTGCCACCAGCGCCGCGGCCGGGGAGCTGTTTTTT. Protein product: CATSAAAGELFF.

CDR3 sequence reads: CSVEFLLSTSGANVLTF. The CDR3 DNA reads TGCAGCGTTGAGTTTCTACTCTCAACCTCTGGGGCCAACGTCCTGACTTTC. The J gene is TRBJ2-6, the V gene TRBV29-1; D unclear. Germline CDR1 is SQVTM and CDR2 is ANQGSEA. Trimming took 3 bases from V and 0 from J, leaving 15 bases between them. The CDR3 runs to 17 residues.

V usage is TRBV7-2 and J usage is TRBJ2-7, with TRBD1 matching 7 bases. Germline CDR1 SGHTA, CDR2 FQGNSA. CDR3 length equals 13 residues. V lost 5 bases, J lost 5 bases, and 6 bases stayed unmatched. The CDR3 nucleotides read TGTGCCAGCAGCCCGACAGGGTTCGACGAGCAGTACTTC. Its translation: CASSPTGFDEQYF.

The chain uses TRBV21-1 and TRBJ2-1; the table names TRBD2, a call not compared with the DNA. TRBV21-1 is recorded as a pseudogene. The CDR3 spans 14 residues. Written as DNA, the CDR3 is TGTGCCAGCAGCTTAAACCCGGGATACAATGAGCAGTTCTTC. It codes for CASSLNPGYNEQFF.

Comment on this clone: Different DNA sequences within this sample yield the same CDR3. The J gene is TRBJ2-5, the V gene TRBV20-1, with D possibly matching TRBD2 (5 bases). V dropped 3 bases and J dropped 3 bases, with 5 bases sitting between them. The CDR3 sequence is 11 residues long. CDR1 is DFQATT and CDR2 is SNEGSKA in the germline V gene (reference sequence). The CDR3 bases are TGCAGTGCTAGGAGGGAAGAGACCCAGTACTTC. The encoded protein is CSARREETQYF.

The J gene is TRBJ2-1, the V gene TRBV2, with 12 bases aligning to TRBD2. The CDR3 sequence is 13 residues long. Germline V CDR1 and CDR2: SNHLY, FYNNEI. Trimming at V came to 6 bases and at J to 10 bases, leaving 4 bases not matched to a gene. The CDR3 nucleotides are TGTGCCAGCAGGCCCGGACTAGCGGGGGAGCAGTTCTTC. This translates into CASRPGLAGEQFF.

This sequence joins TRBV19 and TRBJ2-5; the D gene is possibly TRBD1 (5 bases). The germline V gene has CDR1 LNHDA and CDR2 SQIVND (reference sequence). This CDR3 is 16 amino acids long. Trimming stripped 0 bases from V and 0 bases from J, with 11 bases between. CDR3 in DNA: TGTGCCAGTAGTATAGACGCCAGGGCAAACCAAGAGACCCAGTACTTC. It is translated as CASSIDARANQETQYF.

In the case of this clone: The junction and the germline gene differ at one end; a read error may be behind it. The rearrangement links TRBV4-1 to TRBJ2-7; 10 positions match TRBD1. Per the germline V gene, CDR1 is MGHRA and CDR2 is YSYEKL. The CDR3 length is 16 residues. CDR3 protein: CASSKDRGLTSYEQYF. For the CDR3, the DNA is TGCGCCAGCAGCAAAGACAGGGGGCTAACCTCCTACGAGCAGTACTTC.

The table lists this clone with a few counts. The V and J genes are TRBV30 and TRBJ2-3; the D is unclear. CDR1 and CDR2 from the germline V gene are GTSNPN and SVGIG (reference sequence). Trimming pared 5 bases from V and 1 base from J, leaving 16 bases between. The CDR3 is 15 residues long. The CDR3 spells CAWSRIIMRTDTQYF. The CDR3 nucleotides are TGTGCCTGGTCCAGGATAATTATGCGCACAGATACGCAGTATTTT. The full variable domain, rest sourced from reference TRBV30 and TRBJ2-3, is SQTIHQWPATLVQPVGSPLSLECTVEGTSNPNLYWYRQAAGRGLQLLFYSVGIGQISSEVPQNLSASRPQDRQFILSSKKLLLSDSGFYLCAWSRIIMRTDTQYFGPGTRLTVL.

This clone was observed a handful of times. The CDR3 nucleotides are TGTGCCAGCAGTGTGGGTACACAGGCGAACACCATATATTTT. It yields the protein CASSVGTQANTIYF. V is TRBV2 and J is TRBJ1-3, with D possibly matching TRBD1 (5 bases). V lost 4 bases to trimming and J lost 7 bases, with 14 bases between them. The CDR3 totals 14 residues. Germline V gene sequence: CDR1 SNHLY, CDR2 FYNNEI.

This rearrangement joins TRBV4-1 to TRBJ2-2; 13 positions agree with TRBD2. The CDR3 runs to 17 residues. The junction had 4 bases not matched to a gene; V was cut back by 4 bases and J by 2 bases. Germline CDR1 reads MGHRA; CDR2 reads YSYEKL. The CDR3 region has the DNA TGCGCCAGCAGCCGAGGACTAGCGGGAGTTAACACCGGGGAGCTGTTTTTT. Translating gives CASSRGLAGVNTGELFF.

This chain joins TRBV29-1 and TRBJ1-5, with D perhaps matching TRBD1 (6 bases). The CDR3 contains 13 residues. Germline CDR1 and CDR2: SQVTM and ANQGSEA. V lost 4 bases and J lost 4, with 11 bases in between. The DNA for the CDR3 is TGCAGCGTTGCAGGGGCGCTGAATCAGCCCCAGCATTTT. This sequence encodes CSVAGALNQPQHF.

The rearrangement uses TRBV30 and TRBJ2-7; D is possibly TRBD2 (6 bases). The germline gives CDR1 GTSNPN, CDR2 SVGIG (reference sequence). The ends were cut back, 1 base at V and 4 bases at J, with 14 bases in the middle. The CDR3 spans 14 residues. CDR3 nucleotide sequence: TGTGCCTGGAGTGCAGGGATAGGAGGGTACGAGCAGTACTTC. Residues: CAWSAGIGGYEQYF.

In DNA form, the CDR3 reads TGTGCCTGGAGTGTACTCGGCAGGAACTATGGCTACACCTTC. Its protein is CAWSVLGRNYGYTF. The rearrangement links TRBV30 to TRBJ1-2; D remains ambiguous. The germline V gene encodes CDR1 GTSNPN and CDR2 SVGIG (reference sequence). Trimming cost V 0 bases and J 2 bases, with 10 bases left between them. The CDR3 is 14 amino acids.

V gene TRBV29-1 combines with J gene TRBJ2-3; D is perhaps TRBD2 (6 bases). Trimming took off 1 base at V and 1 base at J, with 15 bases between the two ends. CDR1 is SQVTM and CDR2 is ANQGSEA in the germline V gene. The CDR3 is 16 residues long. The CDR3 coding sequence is TGCAGCGTTGAAGGCTGGAGGGGTTTAGGCACAGATACGCAGTATTTT. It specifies CSVEGWRGLGTDTQYF.

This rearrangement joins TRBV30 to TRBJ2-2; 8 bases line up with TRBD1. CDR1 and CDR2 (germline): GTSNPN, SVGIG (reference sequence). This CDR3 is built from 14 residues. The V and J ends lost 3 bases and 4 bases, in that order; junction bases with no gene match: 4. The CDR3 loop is CAWSRQGSTGELFF. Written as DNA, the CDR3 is TGTGCCTGGAGCCGACAGGGGTCCACCGGGGAGCTGTTTTTT.

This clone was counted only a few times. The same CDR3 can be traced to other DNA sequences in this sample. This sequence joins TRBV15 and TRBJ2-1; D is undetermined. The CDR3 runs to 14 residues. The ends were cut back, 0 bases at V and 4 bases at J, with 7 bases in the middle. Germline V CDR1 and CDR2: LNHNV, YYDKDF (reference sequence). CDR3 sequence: CATSRDPGYNEQFF. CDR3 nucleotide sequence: TGTGCCACCAGCAGAGATCCAGGTTACAATGAGCAGTTCTTC. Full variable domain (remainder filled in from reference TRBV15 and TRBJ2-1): DAMVIQNPRYQVTQFGKPVTLSCSQTLNHNVMYWYQQKSSQAPKLLFHYYDKDFNNEADTPDNFQSRRPNTSFCFLDIRSPGLGDTAMYLCATSRDPGYNEQFFGPGTRLTVL.

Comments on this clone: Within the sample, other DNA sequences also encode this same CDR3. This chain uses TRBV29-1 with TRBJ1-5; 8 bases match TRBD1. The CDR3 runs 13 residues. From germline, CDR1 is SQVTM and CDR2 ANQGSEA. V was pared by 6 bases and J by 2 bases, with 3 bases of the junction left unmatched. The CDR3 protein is CSVAGQGNQPQHF. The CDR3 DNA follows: TGCAGCGTCGCGGGACAGGGCAATCAGCCCCAGCATTTT.